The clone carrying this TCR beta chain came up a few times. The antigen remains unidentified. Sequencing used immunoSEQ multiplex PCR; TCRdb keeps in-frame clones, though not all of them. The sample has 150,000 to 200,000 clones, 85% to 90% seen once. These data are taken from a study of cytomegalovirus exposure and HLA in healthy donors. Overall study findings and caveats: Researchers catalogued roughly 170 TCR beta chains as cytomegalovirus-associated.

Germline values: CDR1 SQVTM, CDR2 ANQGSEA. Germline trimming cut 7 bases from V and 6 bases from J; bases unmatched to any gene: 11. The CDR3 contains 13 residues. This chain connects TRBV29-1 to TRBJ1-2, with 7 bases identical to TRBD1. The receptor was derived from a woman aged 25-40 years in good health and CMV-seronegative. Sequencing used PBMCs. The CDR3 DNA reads TGCAGCGCGAGAACAGGGGAAGTGGATGGCTACACCTTC. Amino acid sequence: CSARTGEVDGYTF.